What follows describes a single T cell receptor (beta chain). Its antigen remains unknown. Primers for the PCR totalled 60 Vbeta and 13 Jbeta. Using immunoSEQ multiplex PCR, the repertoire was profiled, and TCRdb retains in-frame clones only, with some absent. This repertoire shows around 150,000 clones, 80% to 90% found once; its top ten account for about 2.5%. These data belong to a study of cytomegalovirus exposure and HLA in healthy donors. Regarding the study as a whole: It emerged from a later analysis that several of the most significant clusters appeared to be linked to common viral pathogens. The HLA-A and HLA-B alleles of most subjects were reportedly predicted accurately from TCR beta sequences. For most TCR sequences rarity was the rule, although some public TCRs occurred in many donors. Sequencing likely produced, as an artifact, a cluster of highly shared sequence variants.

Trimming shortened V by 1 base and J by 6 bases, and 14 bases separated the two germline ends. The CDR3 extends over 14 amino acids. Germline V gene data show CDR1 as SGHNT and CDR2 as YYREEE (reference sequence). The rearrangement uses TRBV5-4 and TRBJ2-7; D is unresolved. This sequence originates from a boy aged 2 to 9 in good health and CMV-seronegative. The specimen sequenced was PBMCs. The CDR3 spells CASSLLVSPREQYF. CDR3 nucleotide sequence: TGTGCCAGCAGCTTGCTGGTGAGTCCACGCGAGCAGTACTTC.